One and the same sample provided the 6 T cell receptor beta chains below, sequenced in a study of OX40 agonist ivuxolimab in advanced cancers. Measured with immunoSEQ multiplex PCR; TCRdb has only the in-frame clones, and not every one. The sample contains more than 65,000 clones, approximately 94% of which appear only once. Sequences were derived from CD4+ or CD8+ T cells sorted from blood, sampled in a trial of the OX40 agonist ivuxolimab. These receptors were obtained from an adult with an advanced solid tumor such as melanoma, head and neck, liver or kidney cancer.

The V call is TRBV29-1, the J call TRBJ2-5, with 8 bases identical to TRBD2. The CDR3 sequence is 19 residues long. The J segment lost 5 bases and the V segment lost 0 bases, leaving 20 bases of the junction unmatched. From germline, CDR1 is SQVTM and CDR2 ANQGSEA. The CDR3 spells CSVEEGTIRGGGLRETQYF. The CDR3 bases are TGCAGCGTTGAAGAGGGGACTATTCGGGGGGGAGGATTGAGGGAGACCCAGTACTTC.

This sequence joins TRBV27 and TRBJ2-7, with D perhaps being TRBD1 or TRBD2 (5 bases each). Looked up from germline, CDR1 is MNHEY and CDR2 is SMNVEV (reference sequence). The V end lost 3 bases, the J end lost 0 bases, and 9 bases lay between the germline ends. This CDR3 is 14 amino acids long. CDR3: CASSLGPLSYEQYF. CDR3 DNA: TGTGCCAGCAGTTTGGGACCCCTCTCCTACGAGCAGTACTTC.

The CDR3 spells CASSVEAESYNSPLHF. Here the CDR3 DNA reads TGTGCCAGCAGCGTAGAAGCGGAGTCCTATAATTCACCCCTCCACTTT. The chain is built from TRBV9 and TRBJ1-6, with no clear D. The CDR3 extends over 16 amino acids. Germline V lookup: CDR1 SGDLS, CDR2 YYNGEE. The ends were cut back, 0 bases at V and 1 base at J, with 8 bases in the middle.

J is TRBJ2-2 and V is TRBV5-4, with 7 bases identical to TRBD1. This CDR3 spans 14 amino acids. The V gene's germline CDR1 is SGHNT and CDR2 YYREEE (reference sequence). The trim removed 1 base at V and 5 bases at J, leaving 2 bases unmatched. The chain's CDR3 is CASSLPGQTGELFF. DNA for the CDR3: TGTGCCAGCAGCTTGCCGGGACAGACCGGGGAGCTGTTTTTT.

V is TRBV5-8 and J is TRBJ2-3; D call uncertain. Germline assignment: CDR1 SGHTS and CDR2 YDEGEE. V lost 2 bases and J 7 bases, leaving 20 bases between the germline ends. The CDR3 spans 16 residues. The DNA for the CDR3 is TGTGCCAGCAGCTTAGGCCGCGGCGGTCTTTTCAATACGCAGTATTTT. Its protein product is CASSLGRGGLFNTQYF.

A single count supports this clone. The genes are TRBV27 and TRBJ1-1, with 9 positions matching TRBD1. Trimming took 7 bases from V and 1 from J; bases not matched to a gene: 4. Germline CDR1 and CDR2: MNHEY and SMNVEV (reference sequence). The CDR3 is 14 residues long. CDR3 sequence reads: CASNQGQGNTEAFF. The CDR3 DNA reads TGTGCCAGCAACCAGGGACAGGGGAACACTGAAGCTTTCTTT.